The 21 T cell receptor beta chains listed next were all sequenced from one sample in a study of OX40 agonist ivuxolimab in advanced cancers. Clones were read by immunoSEQ multiplex PCR, and TCRdb kept only the in-frame ones, dropping some. This table has 85,000 to 100,000 clones, roughly 90% appearing once. Sequencing was performed on CD4+ or CD8+ T cells sorted from blood, taken in a trial of the OX40 agonist ivuxolimab. These receptors came from an adult with an advanced solid tumor such as melanoma, head and neck, liver or kidney cancer.

The chain carries TRBV30 and TRBJ2-7; D gene unclear. This CDR3 comprises 11 residues. Germline-derived CDR1 and CDR2 are GTSNPN and SVGIG (reference sequence). V lost 0 bases and J 5 bases, leaving 5 bases between the germline ends. The CDR3 sequence: CAWSVYDEQYF. DNA of the CDR3: TGTGCCTGGAGTGTTTATGACGAGCAGTACTTC.

This chain links TRBV29-1 with TRBJ2-3; D is possibly TRBD2 (7 bases). CDR1 and CDR2 (germline): SQVTM, ANQGSEA. The CDR3 covers 14 residues. Deletions cut 6 bases from V and 0 bases from J, with 13 bases between. CDR3: CSVGRGTSTDTQYF. The CDR3 DNA reads TGCAGCGTGGGGAGGGGGACTAGCACAGATACGCAGTATTTT.

V usage is TRBV28 and J usage is TRBJ2-7; 10 bases align to TRBD2. Germline V gene lookup returns CDR1 MDHEN and CDR2 SYDVKM. The CDR3 totals 14 residues. V lost 6 bases to trimming and J lost 7 bases; unmatched junction nucleotides: 9. CDR3 nucleotides: TGTGCCAGCAGACTAGCGGGGTACTTAGGGGAGCAGTACTTC. Translation: CASRLAGYLGEQYF.

This clone was recorded once. V usage is TRBV14 and J usage is TRBJ2-6; no firm D call. This CDR3 is built from 13 residues. Germline lookup yields CDR1 SGHDN and CDR2 FVKESK. V was clipped by 3 bases and J by 2 bases, with 2 bases between them. The CDR3 coding sequence is TGTGCCAGCAGCCAGGCTGGGGCCAACGTCCTGACTTTC. Translated: CASSQAGANVLTF.

The rearrangement joins TRBV7-9 to TRBJ1-4; D might be TRBD1 (5 bases). The length of the CDR3 is 15 residues. In germline, CDR1 is SEHNR, CDR2 FQNEAQ (reference sequence). V was cut by 5 bases and J by 3 bases, with 13 bases left in between. For the CDR3, the DNA is TGTGCCAGCAGCCGCAAACAGGATCCTAATGAAAAACTGTTTTTT. It specifies CASSRKQDPNEKLFF.

The chain joins TRBV5-4 to TRBJ1-3; maybe TRBD1 (5 bases). Looked up from germline, CDR1 is SGHNT and CDR2 is YYREEE (reference sequence). V was trimmed by 4 bases and J by 2 bases, leaving 7 bases between them. The CDR3 extends over 13 amino acids. CDR3 sequence (DNA): TGTGCCAGCAGCATAGGGGCTGGAAACACCATATATTTT. Its protein product is CASSIGAGNTIYF.

This clone was detected only a few times. The rearrangement links TRBV10-3 to TRBJ1-5, with 10 bases matching TRBD1. The germline V gene encodes CDR1 ENHRY and CDR2 SYGVKD. The CDR3 is 17 residues long. Trimming at V came to 6 bases and at J to 0 bases, leaving 8 bases not matched to a gene. This CDR3 reads CAISPGQGSGSNQPQHF. CDR3 bases: TGTGCCATCAGCCCGGGACAGGGGTCGGGTAGCAATCAGCCCCAGCATTTT.

DNA of the CDR3: TGTGCCAGCAGTTTATCCAGGTTGGGCATTCAGTACTTC. Translation gives CASSLSRLGIQYF. The chain combines TRBV28 with TRBJ2-4; no clear D gene. CDR1 and CDR2 (germline): MDHEN, SYDVKM. The V end was cut by 1 base, the J end by 9 bases, with 10 bases between. CDR3 length: 13 residues. The full variable domain, completed using reference TRBV28 and TRBJ2-4, is DVKVTQSSRYLVKRTGEKVFLECVQDMDHENMFWYRQDPGLGLRLIYFSYDVKMKEKGDIPEGYSVSREKKERFSLILESASTNQTSMYLCASSLSRLGIQYFGAGTRLSVL.

The chain combines TRBV27 with TRBJ2-5; 9 nucleotides align to TRBD2. The J segment lost 4 bases and the V segment lost 4 bases, leaving 10 bases of the junction unmatched. The CDR3 totals 16 residues. Germline lookup yields CDR1 MNHEY and CDR2 SMNVEV (reference sequence). CDR3 region: CASSYRVAGGTETQYF. The CDR3 DNA follows: TGTGCCAGCAGTTACAGGGTTGCGGGGGGGACAGAGACCCAGTACTTC.

V usage is TRBV20-1 and J usage is TRBJ1-1, with D maybe TRBD1 (5 bases). Deletions cut 7 bases from V and 10 bases from J, with 16 bases between. The CDR3 covers 11 residues. CDR1 and CDR2 (germline): DFQATT, SNEGSKA (reference sequence). CDR3 in amino acids: CSDRDLRGAFF. DNA of the CDR3: TGCAGTGACCGGGACCTCCGGGGAGCTTTCTTT.

This chain connects TRBV10-3 to TRBJ2-3; 13 bases fit TRBD2. The CDR3 loop spans 15 amino acids. CDR1 ENHRY and CDR2 SYGVKD come from the germline V gene. J gave up 2 bases and V 10 bases, and 6 bases lay outside the gene matches. For the CDR3, the DNA is TGTGCCAGCACTAGCGGGGGGGCCGTCACAGATACGCAGTATTTT. This codes for CASTSGGAVTDTQYF.

This clone was seen a single time. This rearrangement joins TRBV30 to TRBJ1-3; no clear D gene. The CDR3 spans 13 residues. The V gene's germline CDR1 is GTSNPN and CDR2 SVGIG (reference sequence). V was trimmed by 2 bases and J by 1 base, leaving 6 bases between them. In DNA, the CDR3 is TGTGCCTGGAGTCTAGGGTCTGGAAACACCATATATTTT. Its translation is CAWSLGSGNTIYF. Using reference TRBV30 and TRBJ1-3 for the parts outside the CDR3, the full variable domain is SQTIHQWPATLVQPVGSPLSLECTVEGTSNPNLYWYRQAAGRGLQLLFYSVGIGQISSEVPQNLSASRPQDRQFILSSKKLLLSDSGFYLCAWSLGSGNTIYFGEGSWLTVV.

The rearrangement uses TRBV30 and TRBJ1-3; D gene ambiguous. The CDR3 has 14 residues. The ends were cut back, 3 bases at V and 0 bases at J, with 9 bases in the middle. Germline CDR1 reads GTSNPN; CDR2 reads SVGIG (reference sequence). In nucleotides, the CDR3 is TGTGCCTGGAGCCCATCGCCCTCTGGAAACACCATATATTTT. The encoded protein is CAWSPSPSGNTIYF.

V is TRBV6-5 and J is TRBJ1-1; maybe TRBD1 (6 bases). V lost 5 bases and J lost 2, with 9 bases in between. The CDR3 runs 13 residues. Germline V CDR1 and CDR2: MNHEY, SVGAGI. The CDR3 here is CASSQQGNTEAFF. CDR3 sequence (DNA): TGTGCCAGCAGTCAACAGGGTAACACTGAAGCTTTCTTT.

The V gene is TRBV12-2, the J gene TRBJ1-6; the table calls TRBD1, which could not be checked here. TRBV12-2 is tagged as a pseudogene. There are 18 residues in the CDR3. As DNA, the CDR3 is TGTGCAAGTCGCTTCCGGGACAGCCTAGATCCGTATAATTCACCCCTCCACTTT. Encoded protein: CASRFRDSLDPYNSPLHF.

The rearrangement uses TRBV18 and TRBJ1-1; D is unclear. The V end was cut by 6 bases, the J end by 0 bases, with 8 bases between. CDR1 and CDR2 (germline): KGHSH, LQKENI. The CDR3 spans 13 residues. CDR3 in DNA: TGTGCCAGCTCGTCTGGCATGAACACTGAAGCTTTCTTT. Residues: CASSSGMNTEAFF.

This clone was found once. J is TRBJ2-5 and V is TRBV7-2, with TRBD1 identical over 9 bases. The germline gives CDR1 SGHTA, CDR2 FQGNSA. This CDR3 has 15 residues. The V and J ends lost 7 bases and 5 bases, in that order; junction bases with no gene match: 11. The CDR3 region has the DNA TGTGCCAGCACTGACGGGAACAGGGGGCCGGAGACCCAGTACTTC. This gives the protein CASTDGNRGPETQYF.

The table lists this clone with a few counts. This sequence joins TRBV7-9 and TRBJ1-6; TRBD1 agrees at 8 bases. Germline V gene sequence: CDR1 SEHNR, CDR2 FQNEAQ (reference sequence). This CDR3 spans 14 amino acids. After removal of 5 bases from V and 7 bases from J, the junction contained 4 bases not matched to a gene. CDR3 sequence: CASSPDRANSPLHF. In DNA, the CDR3 is TGTGCCAGCAGCCCGGACAGGGCCAATTCACCCCTCCACTTT.

The CDR3 spells CASSRGWGAEAFF. CDR3 DNA: TGTGCCAGCTCTCGAGGCTGGGGAGCGGAAGCTTTCTTT. The chain recombines TRBV18 with TRBJ1-1; D not resolved. The V gene lost 6 bases and the J gene lost 8 bases, with 16 bases spanning the gap. The CDR3 is 13 amino acids. The germline V gene encodes CDR1 KGHSH and CDR2 LQKENI.

The V and J genes are TRBV7-6 and TRBJ2-5; D is undetermined. V lost 4 bases and J lost 0, with 0 bases in between. CDR1 SGHVS and CDR2 FNYEAQ come from the germline V gene. The CDR3 runs 11 residues. This CDR3 reads CASSYQETQYF. The CDR3 DNA reads TGTGCCAGCAGCTACCAAGAGACCCAGTACTTC.

The count of this clone is one. This sequence joins TRBV7-2 and TRBJ1-5; a weak D match, TRBD1 (5 bases). Deletions cut 0 bases from V and 2 bases from J, with 11 bases between. This CDR3 contains 16 residues. CDR1 and CDR2 (germline): SGHTA, FQGNSA. In DNA, the CDR3 is TGTGCCAGCAGCTTAGCGCTTCAGGGAGGCAATCAGCCCCAGCATTTT. This codes for CASSLALQGGNQPQHF.